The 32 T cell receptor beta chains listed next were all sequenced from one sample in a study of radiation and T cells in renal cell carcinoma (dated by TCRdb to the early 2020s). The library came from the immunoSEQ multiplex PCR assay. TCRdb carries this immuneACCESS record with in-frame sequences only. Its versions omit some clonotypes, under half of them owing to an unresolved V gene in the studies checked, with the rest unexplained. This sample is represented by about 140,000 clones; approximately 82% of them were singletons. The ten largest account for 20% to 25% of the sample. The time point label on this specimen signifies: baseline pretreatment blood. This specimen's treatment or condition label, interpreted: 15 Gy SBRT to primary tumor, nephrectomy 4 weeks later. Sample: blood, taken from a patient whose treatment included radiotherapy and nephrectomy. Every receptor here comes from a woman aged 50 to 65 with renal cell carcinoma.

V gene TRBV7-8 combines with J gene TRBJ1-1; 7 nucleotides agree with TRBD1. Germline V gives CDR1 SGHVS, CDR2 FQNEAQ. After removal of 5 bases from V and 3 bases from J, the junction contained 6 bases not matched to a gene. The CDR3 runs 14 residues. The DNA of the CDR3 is TGTGCCAGCAGCGCAGGGGGGCGAGACACTGAAGCTTTCTTT. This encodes CASSAGGRDTEAFF.

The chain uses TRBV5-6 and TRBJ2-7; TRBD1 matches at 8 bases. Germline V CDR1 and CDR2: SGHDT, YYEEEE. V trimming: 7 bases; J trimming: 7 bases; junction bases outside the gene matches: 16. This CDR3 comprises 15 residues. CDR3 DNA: TGTGCCAGCCGACAGGGGACGCTCCCCGTAGATGAGCAGTACTTC. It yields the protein CASRQGTLPVDEQYF.

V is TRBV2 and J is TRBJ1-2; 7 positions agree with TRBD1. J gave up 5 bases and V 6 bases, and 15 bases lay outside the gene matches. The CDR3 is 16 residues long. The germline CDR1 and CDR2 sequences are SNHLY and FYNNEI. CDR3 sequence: CASRDRQGEFRYGYTF. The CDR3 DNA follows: TGTGCCAGCAGAGACAGACAGGGCGAGTTTCGGTATGGCTACACCTTC.

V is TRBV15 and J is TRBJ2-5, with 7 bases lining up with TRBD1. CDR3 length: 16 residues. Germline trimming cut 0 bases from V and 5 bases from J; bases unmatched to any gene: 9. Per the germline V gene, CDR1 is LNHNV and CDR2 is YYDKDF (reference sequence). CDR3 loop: CATSREGQRRTETQYF. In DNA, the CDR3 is TGTGCCACCAGCAGAGAGGGACAGCGCCGCACGGAGACCCAGTACTTC.

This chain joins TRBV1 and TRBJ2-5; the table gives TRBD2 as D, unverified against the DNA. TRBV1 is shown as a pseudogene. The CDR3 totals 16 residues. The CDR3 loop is CTSSLAKREGQETQYF. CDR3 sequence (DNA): TGCACCAGCAGCCTCGCGAAGCGGGAGGGCCAAGAGACCCAGTACTTC.

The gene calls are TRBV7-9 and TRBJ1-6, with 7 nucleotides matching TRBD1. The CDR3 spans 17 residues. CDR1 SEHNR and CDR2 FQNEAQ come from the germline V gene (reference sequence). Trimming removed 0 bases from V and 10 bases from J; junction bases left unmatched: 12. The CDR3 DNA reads TGTGCCAGCAGCTTAGCCCCCACAGGGGATGTGGGGTCACCCCTCCACTTT. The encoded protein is CASSLAPTGDVGSPLHF.

CDR3: CASSEENRGEQYF. The DNA of the CDR3 is TGTGCCAGCAGTGAAGAAAACAGGGGCGAGCAGTACTTC. This chain joins TRBV6-1 and TRBJ2-7, with 7 bases that match TRBD1. J lost 6 bases, V lost 1 base, and 3 bases had no gene match. The length of the CDR3 is 13 residues. Germline assignment: CDR1 MNHNS and CDR2 SASEGT.

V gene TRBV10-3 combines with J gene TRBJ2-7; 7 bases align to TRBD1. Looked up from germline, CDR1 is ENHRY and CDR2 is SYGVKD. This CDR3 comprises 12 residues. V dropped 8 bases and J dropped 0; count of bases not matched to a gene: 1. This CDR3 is CAIGTASYEQYF. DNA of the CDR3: TGTGCCATCGGGACAGCCTCCTACGAGCAGTACTTC.

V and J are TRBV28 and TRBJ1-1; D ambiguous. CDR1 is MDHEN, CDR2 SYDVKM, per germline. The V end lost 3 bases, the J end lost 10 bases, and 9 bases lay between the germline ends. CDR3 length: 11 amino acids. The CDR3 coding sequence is TGTGCCAGCAGTTTCGATTTGGTAGCTTTCTTT. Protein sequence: CASSFDLVAFF.

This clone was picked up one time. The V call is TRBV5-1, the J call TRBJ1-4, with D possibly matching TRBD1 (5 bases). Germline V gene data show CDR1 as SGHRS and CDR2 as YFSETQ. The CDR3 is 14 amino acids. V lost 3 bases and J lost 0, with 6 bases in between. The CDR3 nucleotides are TGCGCCAGCAGCTCGGACACAACTAATGAAAAACTGTTTTTT. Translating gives CASSSDTTNEKLFF.

The CDR3 reads CASSESEGNEKLFF. Here the CDR3 DNA reads TGCGCCAGCAGTGAGTCGGAAGGGAATGAAAAACTGTTTTTT. J is TRBJ1-4 and V is TRBV10-1, with D hard to call. Germline V lookup: CDR1 WNHNN, CDR2 SYGVQD (reference sequence). Trimming left V 0 bases short and J 5 bases short, with 7 bases between. The CDR3 loop spans 14 amino acids.

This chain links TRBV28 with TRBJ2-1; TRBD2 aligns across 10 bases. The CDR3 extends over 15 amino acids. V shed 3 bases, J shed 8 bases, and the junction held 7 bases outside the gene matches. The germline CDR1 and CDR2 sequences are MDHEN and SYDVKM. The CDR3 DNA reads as TGTGCCAGCAGTTTGGCAACTAGCGGGATCTATGAGCAGTTCTTC. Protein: CASSLATSGIYEQFF.

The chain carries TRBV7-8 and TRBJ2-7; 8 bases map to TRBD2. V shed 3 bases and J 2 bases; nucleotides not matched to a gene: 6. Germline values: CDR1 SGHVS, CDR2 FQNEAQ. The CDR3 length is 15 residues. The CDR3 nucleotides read TGTGCCAGCAGCTTGGAATACGGGGGGGCCTACGAGCAGTACTTC. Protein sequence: CASSLEYGGAYEQYF.

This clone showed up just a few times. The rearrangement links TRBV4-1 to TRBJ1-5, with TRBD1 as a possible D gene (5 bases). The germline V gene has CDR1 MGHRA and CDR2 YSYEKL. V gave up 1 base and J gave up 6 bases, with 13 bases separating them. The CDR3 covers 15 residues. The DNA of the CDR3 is TGCGCCAGCAGCCAAGGAAAAACAGGAACTCAGCCCCAGCATTTT. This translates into CASSQGKTGTQPQHF.

This CDR3 is CASSQELASGRHEQFF. The CDR3 region has the DNA TGTGCCAGCAGCCAAGAGTTGGCTAGCGGGAGACATGAGCAGTTCTTC. The chain links TRBV4-2 to TRBJ2-1; 10 bases line up with TRBD2. V shed 0 bases, J shed 8 bases, and the junction held 7 bases outside the gene matches. This CDR3 spans 16 amino acids. From germline, CDR1 is LGHNA and CDR2 YNFKEQ.

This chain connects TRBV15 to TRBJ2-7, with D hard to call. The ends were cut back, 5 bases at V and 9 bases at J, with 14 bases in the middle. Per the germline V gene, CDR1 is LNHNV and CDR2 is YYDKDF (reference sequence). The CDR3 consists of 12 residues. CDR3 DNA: TGTGCCACCAGCGAGTCCCGTACGGGGCAGTACTTC. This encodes CATSESRTGQYF.

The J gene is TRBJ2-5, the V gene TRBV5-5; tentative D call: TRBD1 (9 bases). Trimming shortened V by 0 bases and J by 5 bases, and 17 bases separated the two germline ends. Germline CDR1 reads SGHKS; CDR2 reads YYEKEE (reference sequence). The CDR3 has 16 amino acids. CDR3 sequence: CASSLAGGTGSETQYF. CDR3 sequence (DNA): TGTGCCAGCAGCTTGGCGGGGGGGACAGGGTCGGAGACCCAGTACTTC.

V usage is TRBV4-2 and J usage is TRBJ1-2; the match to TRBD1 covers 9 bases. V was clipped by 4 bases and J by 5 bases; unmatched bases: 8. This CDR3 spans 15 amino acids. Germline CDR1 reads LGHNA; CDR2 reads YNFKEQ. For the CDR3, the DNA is TGTGCCAGCAGCCCGGAGGACAGGGGAATGTATGGCTACACCTTC. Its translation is CASSPEDRGMYGYTF.

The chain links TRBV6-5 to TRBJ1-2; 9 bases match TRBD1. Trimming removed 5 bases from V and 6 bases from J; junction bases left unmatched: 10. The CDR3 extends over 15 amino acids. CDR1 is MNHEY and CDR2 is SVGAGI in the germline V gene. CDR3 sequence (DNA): TGTGCCAGCAGTACCGGGACAGGGATAGGGAATGGCTACACCTTC. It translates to CASSTGTGIGNGYTF.

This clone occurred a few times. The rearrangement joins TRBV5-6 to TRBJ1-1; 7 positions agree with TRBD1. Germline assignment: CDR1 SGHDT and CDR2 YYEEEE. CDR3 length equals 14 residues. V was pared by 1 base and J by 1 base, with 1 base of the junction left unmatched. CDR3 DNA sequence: TGTGCCAGCAGCTTGTGGGACAGGAACACTGAAGCTTTCTTT. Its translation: CASSLWDRNTEAFF. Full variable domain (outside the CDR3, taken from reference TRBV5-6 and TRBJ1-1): DAGVTQSPTHLIKTRGQQVTLRCSPKSGHDTVSWYQQALGQGPQFIFQYYEEEERQRGNFPDRFSGHQFPNYSSELNVNALLLGDSALYLCASSLWDRNTEAFFGQGTRLTVV.

The CDR3 nucleotides are TGTGCCAGCAGCGCCCCCGGGACAGGGGGCAACACTGAAGCTTTCTTT. As protein: CASSAPGTGGNTEAFF. V and J are TRBV5-5 and TRBJ1-1; the match to TRBD1 covers 12 bases. The germline V gene has CDR1 SGHKS and CDR2 YYEKEE (reference sequence). This CDR3 comprises 16 residues. V gave up 4 bases and J gave up 2 bases; unmatched junction bases: 6.

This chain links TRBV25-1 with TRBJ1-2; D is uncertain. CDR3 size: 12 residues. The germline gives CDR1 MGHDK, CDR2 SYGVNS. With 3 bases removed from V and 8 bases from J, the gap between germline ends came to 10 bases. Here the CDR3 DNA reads TGTGCCAGCAGTGATCTGAGGCTGGGCTACACCTTC. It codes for CASSDLRLGYTF.

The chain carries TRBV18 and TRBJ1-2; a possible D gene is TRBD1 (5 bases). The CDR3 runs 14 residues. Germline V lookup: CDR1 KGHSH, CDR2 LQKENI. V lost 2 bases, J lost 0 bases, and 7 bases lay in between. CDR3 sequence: CASSPGGANYGYTF. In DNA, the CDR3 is TGTGCCAGCTCACCAGGGGGAGCTAACTATGGCTACACCTTC.

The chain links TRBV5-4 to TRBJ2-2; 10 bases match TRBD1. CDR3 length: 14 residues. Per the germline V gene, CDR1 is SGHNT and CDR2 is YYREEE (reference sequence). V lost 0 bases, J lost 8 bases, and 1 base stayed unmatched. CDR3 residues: CASSLGQGAGELFF. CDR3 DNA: TGTGCCAGCAGCTTGGGACAGGGGGCGGGGGAGCTGTTTTTT.

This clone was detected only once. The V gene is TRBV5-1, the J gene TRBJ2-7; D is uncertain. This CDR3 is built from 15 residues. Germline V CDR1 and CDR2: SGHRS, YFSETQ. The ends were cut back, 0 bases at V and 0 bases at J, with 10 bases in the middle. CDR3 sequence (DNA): TGCGCCAGCAGCTTGGGACTCCCGGGCTCCTACGAGCAGTACTTC. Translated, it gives CASSLGLPGSYEQYF.

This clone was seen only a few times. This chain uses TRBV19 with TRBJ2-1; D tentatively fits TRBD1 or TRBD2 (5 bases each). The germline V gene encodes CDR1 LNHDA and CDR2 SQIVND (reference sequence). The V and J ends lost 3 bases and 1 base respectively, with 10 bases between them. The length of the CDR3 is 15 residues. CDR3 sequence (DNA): TGTGCCAGTAGTATCGGTTGGGGGTCCTACAATGAGCAGTTCTTC. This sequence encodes CASSIGWGSYNEQFF.

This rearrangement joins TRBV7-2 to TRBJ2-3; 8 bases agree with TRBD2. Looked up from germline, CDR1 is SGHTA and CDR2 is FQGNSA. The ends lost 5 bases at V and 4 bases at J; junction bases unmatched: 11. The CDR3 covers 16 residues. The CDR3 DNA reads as TGTGCCAGCAGCCTCCGACCGGGGGGGCATTCAGATACGCAGTATTTT. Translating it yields CASSLRPGGHSDTQYF.

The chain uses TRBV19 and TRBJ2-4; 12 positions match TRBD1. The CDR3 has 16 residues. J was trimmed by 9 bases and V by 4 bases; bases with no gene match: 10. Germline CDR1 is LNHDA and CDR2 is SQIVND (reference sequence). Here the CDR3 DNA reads TGTGCCAGTAGTACCGGGACAGGGGGCGGGTTAGGCATTCAGTACTTC. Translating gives CASSTGTGGGLGIQYF.

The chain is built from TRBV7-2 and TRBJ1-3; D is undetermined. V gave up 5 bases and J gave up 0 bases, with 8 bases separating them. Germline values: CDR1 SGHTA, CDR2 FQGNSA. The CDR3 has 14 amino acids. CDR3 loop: CASSPSLSGNTIYF. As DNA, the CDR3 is TGTGCCAGCAGCCCGAGCCTCTCTGGAAACACCATATATTTT.

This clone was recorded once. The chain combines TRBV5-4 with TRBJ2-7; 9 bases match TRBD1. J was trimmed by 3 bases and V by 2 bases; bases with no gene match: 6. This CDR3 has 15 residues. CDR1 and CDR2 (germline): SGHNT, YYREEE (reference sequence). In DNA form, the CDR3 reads TGTGCCAGCAGCTTTGCCGGGACAGGGTTCTACGAGCAGTACTTC. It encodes CASSFAGTGFYEQYF.

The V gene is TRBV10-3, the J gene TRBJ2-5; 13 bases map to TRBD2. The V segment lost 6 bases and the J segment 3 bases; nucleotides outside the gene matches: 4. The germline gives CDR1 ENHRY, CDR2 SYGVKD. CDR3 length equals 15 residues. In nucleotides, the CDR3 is TGTGCCATCAGAACTAGCGGGAGGGGCGAAGAGACCCAGTACTTC. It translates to CAIRTSGRGEETQYF.

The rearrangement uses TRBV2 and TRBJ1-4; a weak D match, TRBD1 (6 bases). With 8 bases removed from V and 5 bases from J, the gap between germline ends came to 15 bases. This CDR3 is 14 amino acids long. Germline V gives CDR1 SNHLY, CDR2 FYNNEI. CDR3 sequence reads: CASLPGGGNEKLFF. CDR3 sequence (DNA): TGTGCCAGCCTTCCGGGGGGCGGGAATGAAAAACTGTTTTTT.